The entry below gives a single T cell receptor (beta chain) sequence along with its context. Its cognate antigen is unknown. The CDR3 is 15 residues long. The germline V gene encodes CDR1 SGDLS and CDR2 YYNGEE. The V end was cut by 6 bases, the J end by 4 bases, with 19 bases between. In TCRdb, the RT-PCR reads were re-called with MiXCR into one record per CDR3 protein. In the table there are about 570,000 distinct CDR3 sequences, about 11% of which are singletons. These data are taken from a study of response to subunit inactivated influenza vaccine. General study results and limits: With each seasonal influenza vaccination, the authors suggested, few new T cells are recruited.

The chain carries TRBV9 and TRBJ2-5; a possible D gene is TRBD2 (5 bases). This receptor was taken from a man aged 50-60 years who received an inactivated influenza vaccine. This specimen consisted of PBMCs from blood, obtained on the day of vaccination. DNA of the CDR3: TGTGCCAGCACCAAAGGCGGGTTTGGTGGAGAGACCCAGTACTTC. Translating gives CASTKGGFGGETQYF.